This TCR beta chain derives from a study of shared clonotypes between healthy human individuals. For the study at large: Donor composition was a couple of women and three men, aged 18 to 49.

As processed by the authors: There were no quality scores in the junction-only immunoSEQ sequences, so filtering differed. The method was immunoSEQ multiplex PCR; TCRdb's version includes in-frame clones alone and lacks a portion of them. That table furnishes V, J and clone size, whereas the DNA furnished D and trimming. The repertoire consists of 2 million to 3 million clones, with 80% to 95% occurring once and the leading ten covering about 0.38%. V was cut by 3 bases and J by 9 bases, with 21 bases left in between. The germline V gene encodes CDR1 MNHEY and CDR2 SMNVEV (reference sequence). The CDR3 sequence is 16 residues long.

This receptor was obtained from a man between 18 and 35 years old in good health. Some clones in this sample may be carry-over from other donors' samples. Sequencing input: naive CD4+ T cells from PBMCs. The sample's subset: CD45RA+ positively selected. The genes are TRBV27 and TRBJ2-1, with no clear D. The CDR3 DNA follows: TGTGCCAGCAGTTTCCGGCAGGTTGGCTTAAAGGGTGAGCAGTTCTTC. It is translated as CASSFRQVGLKGEQFF.